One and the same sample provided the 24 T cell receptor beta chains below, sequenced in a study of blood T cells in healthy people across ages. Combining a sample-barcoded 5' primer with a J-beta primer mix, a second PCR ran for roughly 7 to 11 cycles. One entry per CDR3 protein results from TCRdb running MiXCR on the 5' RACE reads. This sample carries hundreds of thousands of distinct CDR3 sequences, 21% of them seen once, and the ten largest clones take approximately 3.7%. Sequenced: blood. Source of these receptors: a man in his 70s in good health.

CDR3 sequence: CASSSGRISGANVLTF. CDR3 in DNA: TGTGCCAGCAGTTCGGGACGGATCTCTGGGGCCAACGTCCTGACTTTC. J is TRBJ2-6 and V is TRBV6-5, with D perhaps TRBD1 or TRBD2 (5 bases each). With 4 bases removed from V and 0 bases from J, the gap between germline ends came to 10 bases. Germline CDR1 is MNHEY and CDR2 is SVGAGI. This CDR3 is 16 amino acids long.

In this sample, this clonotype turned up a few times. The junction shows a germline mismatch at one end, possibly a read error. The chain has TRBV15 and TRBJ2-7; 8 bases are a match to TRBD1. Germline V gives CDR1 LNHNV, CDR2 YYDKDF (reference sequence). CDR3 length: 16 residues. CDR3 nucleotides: TGTGCCACCAGCGGAGATTCCTCCGGACAGGGATACGAGCAGTACTTC. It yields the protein CATSGDSSGQGYEQYF.

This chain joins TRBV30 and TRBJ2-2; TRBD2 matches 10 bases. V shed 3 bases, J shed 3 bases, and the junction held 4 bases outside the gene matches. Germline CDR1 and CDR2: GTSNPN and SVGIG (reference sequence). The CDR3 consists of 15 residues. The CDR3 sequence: CAWRGAGGHTGELFF. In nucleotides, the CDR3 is TGTGCCTGGAGGGGAGCGGGAGGGCACACCGGGGAGCTGTTTTTT.

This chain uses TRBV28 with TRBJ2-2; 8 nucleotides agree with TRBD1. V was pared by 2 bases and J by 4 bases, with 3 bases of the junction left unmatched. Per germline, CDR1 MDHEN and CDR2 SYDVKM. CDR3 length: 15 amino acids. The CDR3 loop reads CASSLPGQATGELFF. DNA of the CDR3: TGTGCCAGCAGTTTACCGGGACAGGCCACCGGGGAGCTGTTTTTT.

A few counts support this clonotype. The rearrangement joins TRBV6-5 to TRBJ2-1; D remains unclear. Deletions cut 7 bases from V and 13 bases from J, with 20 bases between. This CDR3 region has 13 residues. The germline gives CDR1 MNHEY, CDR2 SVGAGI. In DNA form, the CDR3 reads TGTGCCAGCACGAGCAGCCACCAAGAGACCCAGTTCTTC. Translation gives CASTSSHQETQFF.

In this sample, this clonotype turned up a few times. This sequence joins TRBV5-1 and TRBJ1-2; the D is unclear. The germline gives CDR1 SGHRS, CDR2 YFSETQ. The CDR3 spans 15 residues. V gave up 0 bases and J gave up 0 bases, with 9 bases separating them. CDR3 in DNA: TGCGCCAGCAGCTTGGAGGCAGGATCTAACTATGGCTACACCTTC. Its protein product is CASSLEAGSNYGYTF. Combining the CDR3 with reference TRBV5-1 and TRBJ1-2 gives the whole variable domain KAGVTQTPRYLIKTRGQQVTLSCSPISGHRSVSWYQQTPGQGLQFLFEYFSETQRNKGNFPGRFSGRQFSNSRSEMNVSTLELGDSALYLCASSLEAGSNYGYTFGSGTRLTVV.

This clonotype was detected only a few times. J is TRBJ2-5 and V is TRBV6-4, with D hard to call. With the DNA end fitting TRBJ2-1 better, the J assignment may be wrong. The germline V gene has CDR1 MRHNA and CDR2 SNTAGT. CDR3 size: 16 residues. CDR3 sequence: CASSAFIERRYNEQFF. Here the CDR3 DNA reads TGTGCCAGCAGTGCTTTTATAGAGAGAAGATACAATGAGCAGTTCTTC.

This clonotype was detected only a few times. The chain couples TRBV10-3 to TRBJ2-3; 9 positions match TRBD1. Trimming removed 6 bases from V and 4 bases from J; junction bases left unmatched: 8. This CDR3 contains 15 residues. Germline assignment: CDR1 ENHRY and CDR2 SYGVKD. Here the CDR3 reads CAIRPGQGGADTQYF. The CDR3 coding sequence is TGTGCCATCAGGCCGGGACAGGGCGGCGCAGATACGCAGTATTTT.

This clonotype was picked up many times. Here the CDR3 reads CASSPWTGRETQYF. CDR3 DNA sequence: TGTGCCAGCAGCCCATGGACGGGGCGAGAGACCCAGTACTTC. The V and J genes are TRBV28 and TRBJ2-5; D assignment may be TRBD1 or TRBD2 (5 bases each). The CDR3 covers 14 residues. The germline V gene has CDR1 MDHEN and CDR2 SYDVKM. Trimming pared 6 bases from V and 4 bases from J, leaving 15 bases between.

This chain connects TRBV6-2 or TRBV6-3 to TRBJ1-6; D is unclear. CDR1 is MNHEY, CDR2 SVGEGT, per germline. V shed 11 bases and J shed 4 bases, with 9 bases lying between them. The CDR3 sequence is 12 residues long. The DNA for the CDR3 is TGTGCCTCGACGCATTATAATTCACCCCTCCACTTT. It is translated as CASTHYNSPLHF.

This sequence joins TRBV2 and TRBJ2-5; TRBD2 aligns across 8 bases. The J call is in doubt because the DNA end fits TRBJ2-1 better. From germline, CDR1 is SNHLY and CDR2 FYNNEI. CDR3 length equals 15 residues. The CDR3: CASSELDGRAAEQFF. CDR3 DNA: TGTGCCAGCAGTGAACTAGACGGGAGGGCCGCTGAGCAGTTCTTC.

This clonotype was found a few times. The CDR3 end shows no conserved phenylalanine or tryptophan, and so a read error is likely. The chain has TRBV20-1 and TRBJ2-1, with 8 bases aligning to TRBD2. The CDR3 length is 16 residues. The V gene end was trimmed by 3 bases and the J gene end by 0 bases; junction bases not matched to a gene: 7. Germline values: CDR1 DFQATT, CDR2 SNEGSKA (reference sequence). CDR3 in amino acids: CSASPVSGSSYNEQFL. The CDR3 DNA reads TGCAGTGCTAGTCCCGTCAGCGGGAGCTCCTACAATGAGCAGTTCCTC.

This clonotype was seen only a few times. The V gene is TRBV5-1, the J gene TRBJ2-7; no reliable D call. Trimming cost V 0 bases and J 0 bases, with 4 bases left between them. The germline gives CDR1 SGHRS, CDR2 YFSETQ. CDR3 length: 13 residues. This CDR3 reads CASSLAFSYEQYF. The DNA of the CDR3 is TGCGCCAGCAGCTTGGCGTTCTCCTACGAGCAGTACTTC.

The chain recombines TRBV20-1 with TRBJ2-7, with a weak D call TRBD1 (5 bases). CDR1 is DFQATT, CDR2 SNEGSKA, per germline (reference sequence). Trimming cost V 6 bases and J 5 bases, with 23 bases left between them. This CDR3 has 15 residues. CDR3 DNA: TGCAGTGCCCCCCCTCGGGCAGGGTCGATCCACGAGCAGTACTTC. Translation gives CSAPPRAGSIHEQYF.

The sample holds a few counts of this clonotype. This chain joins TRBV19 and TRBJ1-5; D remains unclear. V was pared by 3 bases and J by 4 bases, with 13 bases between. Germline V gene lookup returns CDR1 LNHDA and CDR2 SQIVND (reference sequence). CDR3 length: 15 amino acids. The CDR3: CASSIGSLGNQPQHF. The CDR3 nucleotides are TGTGCCAGTAGTATCGGCTCCCTCGGGAATCAGCCCCAGCATTTT.

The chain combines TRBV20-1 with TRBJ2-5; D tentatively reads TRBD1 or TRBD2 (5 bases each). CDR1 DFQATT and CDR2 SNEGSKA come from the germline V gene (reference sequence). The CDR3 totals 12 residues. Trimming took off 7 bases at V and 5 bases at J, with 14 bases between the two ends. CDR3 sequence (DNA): TGCAGTGTCCAGAGGGGAGTGGAGACCCAGTACTTC. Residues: CSVQRGVETQYF.

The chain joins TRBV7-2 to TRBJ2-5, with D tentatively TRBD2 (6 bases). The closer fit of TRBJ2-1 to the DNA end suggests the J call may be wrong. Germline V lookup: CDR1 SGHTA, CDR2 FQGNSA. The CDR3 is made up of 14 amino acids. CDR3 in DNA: TGTGCCAGCGGCCCACGGCGGAGGGCCCTTGAGCAGTTCTTC. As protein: CASGPRRRALEQFF.

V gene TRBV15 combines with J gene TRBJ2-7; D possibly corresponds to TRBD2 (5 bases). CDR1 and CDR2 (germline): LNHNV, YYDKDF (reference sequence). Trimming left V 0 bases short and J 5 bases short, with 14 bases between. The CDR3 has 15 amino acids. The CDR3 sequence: CATSRDQLGSHEQYF. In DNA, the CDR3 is TGTGCCACCAGCAGAGATCAACTAGGGTCCCACGAGCAGTACTTC. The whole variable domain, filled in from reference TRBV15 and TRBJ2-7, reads DAMVIQNPRYQVTQFGKPVTLSCSQTLNHNVMYWYQQKSSQAPKLLFHYYDKDFNNEADTPDNFQSRRPNTSFCFLDIRSPGLGDTAMYLCATSRDQLGSHEQYFGPGTRLTVT.

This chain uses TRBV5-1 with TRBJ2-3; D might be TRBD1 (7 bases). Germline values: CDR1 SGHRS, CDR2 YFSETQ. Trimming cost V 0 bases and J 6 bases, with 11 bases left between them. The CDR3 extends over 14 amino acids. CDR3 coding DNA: TGCGCCAGCAGCTTGGCGGCGGGACAGGATACGCAGTATTTT. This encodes CASSLAAGQDTQYF.

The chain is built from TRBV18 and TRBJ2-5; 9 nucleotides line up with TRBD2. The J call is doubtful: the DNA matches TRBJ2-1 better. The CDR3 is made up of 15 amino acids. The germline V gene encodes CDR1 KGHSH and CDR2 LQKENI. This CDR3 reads CASSPTAGGFNEQFF. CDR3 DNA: TGTGCCAGCTCACCAACAGCGGGAGGTTTCAATGAGCAGTTCTTC.

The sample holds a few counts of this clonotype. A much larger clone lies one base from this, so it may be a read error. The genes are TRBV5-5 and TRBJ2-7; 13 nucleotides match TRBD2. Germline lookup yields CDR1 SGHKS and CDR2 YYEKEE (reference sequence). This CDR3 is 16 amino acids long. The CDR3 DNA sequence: TGTGCCAGCAGCCCTGGACTAGCGGGAGTAACCTACGGGCAGTACTTC. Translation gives CASSPGLAGVTYGQYF.

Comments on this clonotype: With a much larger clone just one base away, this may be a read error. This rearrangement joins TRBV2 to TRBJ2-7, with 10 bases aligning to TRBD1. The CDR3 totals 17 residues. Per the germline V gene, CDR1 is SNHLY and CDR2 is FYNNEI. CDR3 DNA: TGTACCAGCAGTCTAATTACGCCGGGACAGGGGTCTTACGAGCAGTACTTC. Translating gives CTSSLITPGQGSYEQYF.

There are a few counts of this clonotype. The CDR3 protein is CASSYTNPRGDTEAFF. CDR3 in DNA: TGTGCCAGCAGCTACACAAACCCAAGGGGCGACACTGAAGCTTTCTTT. The rearrangement links TRBV28 to TRBJ1-1, with D possibly being TRBD1 (5 bases). The V end was cut by 6 bases, the J end by 3 bases, with 20 bases between. The germline CDR1 and CDR2 sequences are MDHEN and SYDVKM. This CDR3 is built from 16 residues.

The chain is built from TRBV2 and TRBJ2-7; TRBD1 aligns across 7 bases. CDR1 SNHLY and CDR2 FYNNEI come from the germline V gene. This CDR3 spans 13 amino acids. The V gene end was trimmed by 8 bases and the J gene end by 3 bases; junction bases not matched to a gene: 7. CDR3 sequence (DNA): TGTGCCAGCCGACAGGGAGTAATCTACGAGCAGTACTTC. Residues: CASRQGVIYEQYF.